This T cell receptor (beta chain) was profiled in a study of blood T cells in healthy people across ages. The CDR3 spans 13 residues. The germline V and J ends were trimmed by 0 bases and 0 bases, with 2 bases remaining between them. From germline, CDR1 is MGHDK and CDR2 SYGVNS. Then a second PCR, running roughly 7 to 11 cycles, was carried out with a sample-barcoded 5' primer and a J-beta primer mix. All samples yielded 2.5 million or more CDR3-containing paired-end reads. TCRdb redid the calling of the 5' RACE reads with MiXCR, one entry per CDR3 protein. The table records hundreds of thousands of distinct CDR3 sequences, roughly 47% of them present only once.

The sample consisted of blood. The TCR was taken from an older woman in good health. The chain recombines TRBV25-1 with TRBJ1-1; no firm D call. The CDR3 nucleotides read TGTGCCAGCAGTGAATATGTGAACACTGAAGCTTTCTTT. Protein sequence: CASSEYVNTEAFF.